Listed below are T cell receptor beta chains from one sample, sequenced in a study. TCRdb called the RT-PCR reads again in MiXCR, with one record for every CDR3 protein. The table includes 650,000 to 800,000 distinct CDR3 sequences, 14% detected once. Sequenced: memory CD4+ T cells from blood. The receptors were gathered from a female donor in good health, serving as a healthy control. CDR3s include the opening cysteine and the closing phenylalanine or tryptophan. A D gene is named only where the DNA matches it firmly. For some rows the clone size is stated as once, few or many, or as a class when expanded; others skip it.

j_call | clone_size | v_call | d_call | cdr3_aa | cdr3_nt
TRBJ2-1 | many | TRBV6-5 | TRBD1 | CASSRPGQGMNEQFF | TGTGCCAGCAGCCGACCGGGACAGGGGATGAATGAGCAGTTCTTC
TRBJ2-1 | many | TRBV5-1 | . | CASSLGDNEQFF | TGTGCCAGCAGCTTGGGCGACAATGAGCAGTTCTTC
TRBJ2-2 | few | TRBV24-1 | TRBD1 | CATSIDRGHAANTGELFF | TGTGCCACCAGTATCGACAGGGGGCACGCAGCGAACACCGGGGAGCTGTTTTTT
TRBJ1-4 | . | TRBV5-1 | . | CASSAGTLGEKLFF | TGCGCCAGCAGCGCCGGGACCCTGGGTGAAAAACTGTTTTTT
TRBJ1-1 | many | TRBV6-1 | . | CASSVRQGTEAFF | TGTGCCAGCAGTGTACGCCAAGGGACTGAAGCTTTCTTT
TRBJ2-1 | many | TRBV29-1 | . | CSVASGDPKYNEQFF | TGCAGCGTCGCATCTGGGGACCCAAAATACAATGAGCAGTTCTTC
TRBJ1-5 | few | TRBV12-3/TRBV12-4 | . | CASTPASYSNQPQHF | TGTGCCAGCACCCCAGCATCCTATAGCAATCAGCCCCAGCATTTT
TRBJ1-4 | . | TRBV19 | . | CASSIGGRTNEKLFF | TGTGCCAGTAGTATAGGCGGGAGAACTAATGAAAAACTGTTTTTT
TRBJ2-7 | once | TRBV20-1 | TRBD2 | CSARRTSGAYEQYF | TGCAGTGCTAGAAGGACTAGCGGAGCCTACGAGCAGTACTTC
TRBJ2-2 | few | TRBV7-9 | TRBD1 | CASSAPGQYQPGELFF | TGTGCCAGCAGCGCGCCGGGACAGTATCAGCCCGGGGAGCTGTTTTTT
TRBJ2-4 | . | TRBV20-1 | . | CSGQIQGNIQYF | TGCAGTGGGCAGATCCAGGGGAACATTCAGTACTTC
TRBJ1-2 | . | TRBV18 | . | CASSPLTGGAYYGYTF | TGTGCCAGCTCACCATTAACCGGGGGCGCCTACTATGGCTACACCTTC
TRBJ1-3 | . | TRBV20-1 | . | CSARDRAGFGNTIYF | TGCAGTGCTAGAGATCGGGCAGGGTTTGGAAACACCATATATTTT
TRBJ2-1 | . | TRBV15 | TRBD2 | CATSEGLAYYNEQFF | TGTGCCACCAGCGAGGGACTAGCGTACTACAATGAGCAGTTCTTC
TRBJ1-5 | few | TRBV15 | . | CATSRDRGEGQPQHF | TGTGCCACCAGCAGAGATCGGGGGGAGGGCCAGCCCCAGCATTTT
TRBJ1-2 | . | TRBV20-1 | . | CSAQPGQFGYTF | TGCAGTGCGCAACCGGGACAATTTGGCTACACCTTC
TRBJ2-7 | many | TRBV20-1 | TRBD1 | CSATPMDRGQSEQYF | TGCAGTGCCACTCCGATGGACAGGGGACAGAGCGAGCAGTACTTC
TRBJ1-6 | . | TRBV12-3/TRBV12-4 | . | CASRGGNSPLHF | TGTGCCAGCAGGGGAGGGAATTCACCCCTCCACTTT
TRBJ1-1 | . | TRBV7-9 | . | CASSLGVAGDGEAFF | TGTGCCAGCAGCTTGGGCGTGGCCGGGGATGGTGAAGCTTTCTTT
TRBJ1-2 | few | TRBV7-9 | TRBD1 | CASSWTGGPHGYTF | TGTGCCAGCAGCTGGACAGGGGGCCCTCATGGCTACACCTTC
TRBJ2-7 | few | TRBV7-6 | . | CASSLKQGHEQYF | TGTGCCAGCAGTCTAAAACAGGGCCACGAGCAGTACTTC
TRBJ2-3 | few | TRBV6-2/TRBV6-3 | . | CASSTGYTQYF | TGTGCCAGCAGTACCGGGTATACGCAGTATTTT
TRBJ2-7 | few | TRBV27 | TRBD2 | CARVGVLFPPLRLAGTGYEQYF | TGTGCCAGGGTTGGAGTCCTCTTTCCCCCCCTCAGACTAGCGGGGACGGGGTACGAGCAGTACTTC
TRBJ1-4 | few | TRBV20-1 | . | CSARGATNEKLFF | TGCAGTGCTAGAGGGGCAACTAATGAAAAACTGTTTTTT
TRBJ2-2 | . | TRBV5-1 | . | CASSGGTLTGELFF | TGCGCCAGCAGCGGCGGGACTCTCACCGGGGAGCTGTTTTTT
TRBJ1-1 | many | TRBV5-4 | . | CASSLEGAIGREAFF | TGTGCCAGCAGCTTGGAAGGAGCGATCGGGAGGGAAGCTTTCTTT
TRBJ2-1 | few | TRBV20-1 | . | CSAPDFNEQFF | TGCAGTGCGCCAGACTTCAATGAGCAGTTCTTC
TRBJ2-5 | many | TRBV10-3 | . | CAISEGQKETQYF | TGTGCCATCAGTGAGGGACAGAAAGAGACCCAGTACTTC
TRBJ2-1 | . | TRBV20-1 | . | CSARGYQPNEQFF | TGCAGTGCTAGGGGGTACCAACCAAATGAGCAGTTCTTC
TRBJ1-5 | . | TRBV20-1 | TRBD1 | CSARDGGQGNQPQHF | TGCAGTGCTAGAGATGGGGGACAGGGCAATCAGCCCCAGCATTTT
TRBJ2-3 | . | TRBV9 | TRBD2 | CASSKVAGGTDTQYF | TGTGCCAGCTCCAAGGTAGCGGGGGGCACAGATACGCAGTATTTT
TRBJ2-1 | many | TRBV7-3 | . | CASSPIQGAEQFF | TGTGCCAGCAGCCCAATCCAGGGTGCTGAGCAGTTCTTC
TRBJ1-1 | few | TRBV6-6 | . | CASSYSGGKTEAFF | TGTGCCAGCAGTTACTCAGGGGGGAAAACTGAAGCTTTCTTT
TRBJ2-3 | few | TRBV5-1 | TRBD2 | CASSPMRGTSGRAPDTQYF | TGCGCCAGCAGCCCCATGCGCGGGACTAGCGGGAGGGCCCCAGATACGCAGTATTTT
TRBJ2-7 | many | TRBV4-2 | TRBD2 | CASSQDLSRERCEQYF | TGTGCCAGCAGCCAAGATTTGTCGCGGGAGCGTTGCGAGCAGTACTTC
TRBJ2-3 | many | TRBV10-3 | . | CATAGTDTQYF | TGTGCCACCGCGGGGACAGATACGCAGTATTTT
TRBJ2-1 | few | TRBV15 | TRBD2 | CATSRVGGGIGNEQFF | TGTGCCACCAGCAGAGTTGGGGGGGGGATAGGAAATGAGCAGTTCTTC
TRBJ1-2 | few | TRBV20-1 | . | CSARGGSGGPNYGYTF | TGCAGTGCTAGAGGCGGTTCCGGGGGGCCGAACTATGGCTACACCTTC
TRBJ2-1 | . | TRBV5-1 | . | CASSLATTEQFF | TGCGCCAGCAGCTTGGCAACCACTGAGCAGTTCTTC
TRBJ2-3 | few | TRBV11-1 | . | CASSPGLGDTQYF | TGTGCCAGCAGCCCCGGGTTGGGGGATACGCAGTATTTT
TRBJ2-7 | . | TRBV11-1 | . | CASSFFPGVWEQYF | TGTGCCAGCAGCTTTTTCCCAGGGGTTTGGGAGCAGTACTTC
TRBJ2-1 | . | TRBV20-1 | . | CSARKGPTNEQFF | TGCAGTGCTAGAAAGGGACCCACCAATGAGCAGTTCTTC
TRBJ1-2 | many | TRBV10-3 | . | CAISESIGSTGYTF | TGTGCCATCAGTGAGTCGATCGGGAGCACTGGCTACACCTTC
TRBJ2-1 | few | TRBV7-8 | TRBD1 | CASSFGTGRNEQFF | TGTGCCAGCAGCTTTGGGACAGGGAGGAATGAGCAGTTCTTC
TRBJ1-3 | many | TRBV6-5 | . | CASRAGRGTGNTIYF | TGTGCCAGCAGGGCGGGCAGGGGCACTGGAAACACCATATATTTT
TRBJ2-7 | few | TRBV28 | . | CASSGQQQQYF | TGTGCCAGCAGTGGACAGCAGCAGCAGTACTTC
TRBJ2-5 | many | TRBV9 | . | CASSLHTGQETQYF | TGTGCCAGCAGCCTCCACACAGGACAAGAGACCCAGTACTTC